A single sample gave rise to the 24 T cell receptor beta chains below, sequenced in a study of Ad26.COV2.S vaccination and SARS-CoV-2 variants. The method was immunoSEQ multiplex PCR; TCRdb's version includes in-frame clones alone and lacks a portion of them. The table lists about 410,000 clones, 75% to 90% of them singletons, with about 2% in the top ten. Regarding treatment: about 20 received Ad26.COV2.S at low or high dose, single or two shots; about 5 received placebo; per-sample allocation not given. Collection of samples fell on day 63 after the first vaccine or placebo injection. Material: peripheral blood, obtained in a trial of Ad26.COV2.S vaccine versus placebo. Source of these receptors: a person aged 18-60 years who received the Ad26.COV2.S COVID-19 vaccine or a placebo.

For this clone: Other nucleotide sequences in the sample specify the same CDR3. The CDR3 is CASSYQTRTGAVGYTF. In DNA form, the CDR3 reads TGTGCCAGCAGTTACCAGACCCGGACAGGGGCGGTCGGCTACACCTTC. The chain uses TRBV6-8 and TRBJ1-2; TRBD1 agrees at 9 bases. The ends lost 2 bases at V and 8 bases at J; junction bases unmatched: 12. The CDR3 extends over 16 amino acids. Germline loops: CDR1 MNHGY, CDR2 SAAAGT.

The V call is TRBV3-1 (or the pseudogene TRBV3-2), the J call TRBJ1-2; D call uncertain. The CDR3 runs to 15 residues. V was pared by 4 bases and J by 4 bases, with 16 bases between. Germline values: CDR1 LGHDT, CDR2 YNNKEL (reference sequence). The chain's CDR3 is CASSRTSRPSYGYTF. The CDR3 DNA follows: TGTGCCAGCAGCCGGACCTCGAGGCCCAGCTATGGCTACACCTTC.

The chain has TRBV19 and TRBJ1-2; a possible D gene is TRBD1 (6 bases). The CDR3 runs 13 residues. Germline lookup yields CDR1 LNHDA and CDR2 SQIVND (reference sequence). Trimming pared 3 bases from V and 4 bases from J, leaving 9 bases between. The CDR3 nucleotides are TGTGCCAGTAGTATCAGGGGTAGCTATGGCTACACCTTC. Protein product: CASSIRGSYGYTF.

The chain uses TRBV18 and TRBJ2-1; D remains unclear. Germline assignment: CDR1 KGHSH and CDR2 LQKENI. The CDR3 has 14 residues. The germline V and J ends were trimmed by 1 base and 7 bases, with 11 bases remaining between them. The CDR3 is CASSPLPGKNEQFF. The CDR3 DNA follows: TGTGCCAGCTCACCACTACCTGGAAAAAATGAGCAGTTCTTC.

This chain links TRBV7-9 with TRBJ2-7; maybe TRBD2 (6 bases). The CDR3 length is 14 residues. V lost 5 bases and J lost 3, with 14 bases in between. The germline V gene encodes CDR1 SEHNR and CDR2 FQNEAQ (reference sequence). This chain's CDR3 is CASSPGGADYEQYF. The CDR3, as DNA: TGTGCCAGCAGCCCCGGGGGTGCGGACTACGAGCAGTACTTC.

The J gene is TRBJ2-1, the V gene TRBV21-1; the tabulated D call, TRBD2, remains unverified against the DNA. TRBV21-1 is a known pseudogene. CDR3 length: 11 amino acids. The CDR3 nucleotides read TGTGCCTTTTTTGAGTACAATGAGCAGTTCTTC. It codes for CAFFEYNEQFF.

There are a few counts of this clone. The chain joins TRBV5-1 to TRBJ2-2; TRBD2 matches at 16 bases. This CDR3 is 19 amino acids long. Losses at the gene ends were 4 bases for V and 6 bases for J; bases not matched to a gene: 12. CDR1 SGHRS and CDR2 YFSETQ come from the germline V gene. The CDR3 DNA is TGCGCCAGCAGCCCCGGGACTAGCGGGAGGGCCGAGTTTCCCGGGGAGCTGTTTTTT. Its protein is CASSPGTSGRAEFPGELFF.

This clone was observed once. The chain uses TRBV28 and TRBJ1-5; TRBD1 matches 7 bases. Germline CDR1 reads MDHEN; CDR2 reads SYDVKM. The ends lost 6 bases at V and 0 bases at J; junction bases unmatched: 5. The CDR3 is made up of 15 amino acids. The CDR3 reads CASSPTGNSNQPQHF. CDR3 nucleotides: TGTGCCAGCAGCCCGACAGGGAATAGCAATCAGCCCCAGCATTTT.

The J gene is TRBJ2-7, the V gene TRBV7-2, with 16 bases identical to TRBD2. Germline V gene lookup returns CDR1 SGHTA and CDR2 FQGNSA. The CDR3 has 17 residues. After removal of 5 bases from V and 7 bases from J, the junction contained 11 bases not matched to a gene. The DNA for the CDR3 is TGTGCCAGCAGCCGTCCGGGACTAGCGGGAGGGCCGGTTGAGCAGTACTTC. Translated: CASSRPGLAGGPVEQYF.

The chain couples TRBV2 to TRBJ2-1; 11 positions match TRBD2. V was pared by 5 bases and J by 0 bases, with 3 bases of the junction left unmatched. Germline V gives CDR1 SNHLY, CDR2 FYNNEI. The CDR3 has 16 amino acids. The CDR3, as DNA: TGTGCCAGCAGTTATACTAGCGGGAGCTCCTACAATGAGCAGTTCTTC. Residues: CASSYTSGSSYNEQFF.

The rearrangement links TRBV7-9 to TRBJ2-1; 9 positions match TRBD2. CDR1 and CDR2 from the germline V gene are SEHNR and FQNEAQ (reference sequence). The CDR3 runs to 19 residues. V lost 1 base to trimming and J lost 4 bases; unmatched junction nucleotides: 14. CDR3 coding DNA: TGTGCCAGCAGCTTAGTTCCTAGCGGGGCCCCCAAAACTTACAATGAGCAGTTCTTC. Its protein is CASSLVPSGAPKTYNEQFF.

To note about this clone: Germline is not matched at one junction end, which may reflect a read error. V and J are TRBV7-7 and TRBJ2-2, with a possible D match to TRBD1 (5 bases). CDR1 is SSHAT, CDR2 FNYEAQ, per germline (reference sequence). The CDR3 is 16 amino acids. The CDR3 nucleotides are TGTGCTAGCAGCTGGGGCCGTAATATAGGCACCGGGGAGCTGTTTTTT. Translating it yields CASSWGRNIGTGELFF.

V usage is TRBV7-9 and J usage is TRBJ2-5; maybe TRBD1 (6 bases). The CDR3 has 16 amino acids. The germline V gene encodes CDR1 SEHNR and CDR2 FQNEAQ (reference sequence). Deletions cut 2 bases from V and 7 bases from J, with 20 bases between. CDR3 DNA: TGTGCCAGCAGCTTAAGTAGGGTCCCAGGGGCATGGACCCAGTACTTC. Its protein product is CASSLSRVPGAWTQYF.

The chain carries TRBV5-1 and TRBJ2-1; unclear D gene. V was clipped by 6 bases and J by 6 bases, with 10 bases between them. CDR1 SGHRS and CDR2 YFSETQ come from the germline V gene. There are 12 residues in the CDR3. The DNA of the CDR3 is TGCGCCAGCAACCTACAAGGCAATGAGCAGTTCTTC. It is translated as CASNLQGNEQFF.

The chain combines TRBV6-2 or TRBV6-3 with TRBJ1-5; D gene uncertain. Deletions cut 2 bases from V and 1 base from J, with 3 bases between. Germline CDR1 and CDR2: MNHEY and SVGEGT. This CDR3 has 13 residues. The CDR3 spells CASSYGSNQPQHF. The CDR3 region has the DNA TGTGCCAGCAGTTACGGCAGCAATCAGCCCCAGCATTTT.

The rearrangement joins TRBV6-5 to TRBJ2-7; 8 positions agree with TRBD1. Germline trimming cut 5 bases from V and 2 bases from J; bases unmatched to any gene: 2. The CDR3 has 13 residues. Germline CDR1 MNHEY, CDR2 SVGAGI. For the CDR3, the DNA is TGTGCCAGCAGTCAACAGGGGGCCTACGAGCAGTACTTC. Its translation is CASSQQGAYEQYF.

V and J are TRBV28 and TRBJ2-2; D may be TRBD2 (6 bases). V lost 6 bases, J lost 3 bases, and 17 bases lay in between. The CDR3 consists of 16 residues. Per germline, CDR1 MDHEN and CDR2 SYDVKM. The CDR3 region is CASSGPRDSHTGELFF. For the CDR3, the DNA is TGTGCCAGCAGCGGACCCCGGGACTCACACACCGGGGAGCTGTTTTTT. Full variable domain (outside the CDR3, taken from reference TRBV28 and TRBJ2-2): DVKVTQSSRYLVKRTGEKVFLECVQDMDHENMFWYRQDPGLGLRLIYFSYDVKMKEKGDIPEGYSVSREKKERFSLILESASTNQTSMYLCASSGPRDSHTGELFFGEGSRLTVL.

The chain carries TRBV7-2 and TRBJ1-1, with D tentatively TRBD1 (5 bases). Germline values: CDR1 SGHTA, CDR2 FQGNSA. V was trimmed by 1 base and J by 1 base, leaving 13 bases between them. The CDR3 runs to 16 residues. Here the CDR3 DNA reads TGTGCCAGCAGCTTAGGGGACGGCGGGGAGAACACTGAAGCTTTCTTT. This codes for CASSLGDGGENTEAFF.

DNA of the CDR3: TGTGCCAGCAGACAGGGACAGTTACAAGAGACCCAGTACTTC. As protein: CASRQGQLQETQYF. The chain is built from TRBV28 and TRBJ2-5; 7 bases are shared with TRBD1. V was clipped by 6 bases and J by 2 bases; unmatched bases: 6. Germline V gene lookup returns CDR1 MDHEN and CDR2 SYDVKM. There are 14 residues in the CDR3. The entire variable domain, with the rest obtained from reference TRBV28 and TRBJ2-5, is as follows: DVKVTQSSRYLVKRTGEKVFLECVQDMDHENMFWYRQDPGLGLRLIYFSYDVKMKEKGDIPEGYSVSREKKERFSLILESASTNQTSMYLCASRQGQLQETQYFGPGTRLLVL.

This clone appeared a single time. J is TRBJ1-2 and V is TRBV5-1, with 10 bases that match TRBD1. V dropped 0 bases and J dropped 6; count of bases not matched to a gene: 8. Germline V gene sequence: CDR1 SGHRS, CDR2 YFSETQ. The CDR3 has 16 residues. DNA for the CDR3: TGCGCCAGCAGCTTGGCCCGGGGACAGGGGATCGATGGCTACACCTTC. Its translation is CASSLARGQGIDGYTF. The entire variable domain, with the rest obtained from reference TRBV5-1 and TRBJ1-2, is as follows: KAGVTQTPRYLIKTRGQQVTLSCSPISGHRSVSWYQQTPGQGLQFLFEYFSETQRNKGNFPGRFSGRQFSNSRSEMNVSTLELGDSALYLCASSLARGQGIDGYTFGSGTRLTVV.

This clone was picked up a small number of times. This chain links TRBV5-1 with TRBJ2-4, with D possibly TRBD2 on 5 matching bases. V was clipped by 4 bases and J by 1 base, with 15 bases between them. Looked up from germline, CDR1 is SGHRS and CDR2 is YFSETQ. The CDR3 length is 16 residues. The CDR3, as DNA: TGCGCCAGCAGCGAACAAGGAGCGGTGGCCAAAAACATTCAGTACTTC. It is translated as CASSEQGAVAKNIQYF.

The chain links TRBV10-3 to TRBJ2-7; D is unclear. Germline V gives CDR1 ENHRY, CDR2 SYGVKD. There are 13 residues in the CDR3. The V gene lost 6 bases and the J gene lost 2 bases, with 11 bases spanning the gap. CDR3 sequence: CAISDTAAYEQYF. In DNA, the CDR3 is TGTGCCATCAGCGACACTGCCGCCTACGAGCAGTACTTC.

This rearrangement joins TRBV29-1 to TRBJ2-7; the D gene is possibly TRBD1 (6 bases). CDR1 SQVTM and CDR2 ANQGSEA come from the germline V gene. V lost 6 bases and J lost 0, with 9 bases in between. The CDR3 is made up of 12 amino acids. CDR3 amino acids: CSVRDNSYEQYF. CDR3 in DNA: TGCAGCGTACGGGACAACTCCTACGAGCAGTACTTC.

The genes are TRBV24-1 and TRBJ2-1; TRBD1 or TRBD2 may be the D gene (5 bases each). The V gene lost 3 bases and the J gene lost 6 bases, with 14 bases spanning the gap. CDR1 KGHDR and CDR2 SFDVKD come from the germline V gene. The CDR3 sequence is 15 residues long. The CDR3 DNA reads TGTGCCACCAGTGATACACTAACAGGAGGCAATGAGCAGTTCTTC. This codes for CATSDTLTGGNEQFF.